These 8 T cell receptor beta chains were sequenced from one sample in a study of blood T cell repertoires in COVID-19. Libraries were prepared by immunoSEQ multiplex PCR; TCRdb keeps only in-frame clonotypes and omits some of them. This sample has roughly 230,000 clones, with 84% found just once. Sequenced material: PBMCs or T cells enriched from blood (not recorded which). The receptors originated from a man aged 45 to 65 who had recovered from COVID-19.

The V gene is TRBV10-3, the J gene TRBJ1-1; TRBD1 matches at 11 bases. CDR3 length: 13 residues. V lost 4 bases, J lost 11 bases, and 6 bases stayed unmatched. The germline gives CDR1 ENHRY, CDR2 SYGVKD. The CDR3 DNA follows: TGTGCCATCAGTGCTCGGACAGGGGGCGAGGCTTTCTTT. Encoded protein: CAISARTGGEAFF.

This chain links TRBV9 with TRBJ2-5, with TRBD2 matching over 8 bases. The CDR3 contains 15 residues. Germline assignment: CDR1 SGDLS and CDR2 YYNGEE. With 0 bases clipped from V and 5 bases from J, the junction kept 6 bases outside the gene matches. CDR3: CASSVDAGGVETQYF. The CDR3 DNA is TGTGCCAGCAGCGTAGACGCGGGAGGCGTGGAGACCCAGTACTTC.

The V gene is TRBV11-3, the J gene TRBJ1-2, with 10 bases that match TRBD1. V shed 4 bases and J 1 base; nucleotides not matched to a gene: 3. The CDR3 is 15 amino acids. Germline assignment: CDR1 SGHNT and CDR2 YENEEA. CDR3 region: CASSSDRGRNYGYTF. The CDR3 DNA reads as TGTGCCAGCAGCTCCGACAGGGGGCGTAACTATGGCTACACCTTC.

The chain couples TRBV24-1 to TRBJ1-5, with 11 bases matching TRBD1. V was clipped by 4 bases and J by 1 base; unmatched bases: 11. CDR3 length: 19 amino acids. Germline assignment: CDR1 KGHDR and CDR2 SFDVKD. The CDR3 is CATSDSSGTGGVSNQPQHF. As DNA, the CDR3 is TGTGCCACCAGTGACTCCTCCGGGACAGGGGGTGTGAGCAATCAGCCCCAGCATTTT.

This chain connects TRBV4-3 to TRBJ1-2; no definite D call. Germline V gives CDR1 LGHNA, CDR2 YSLEER. This CDR3 region has 16 residues. Trimming pared 0 bases from V and 4 bases from J, leaving 15 bases between. CDR3 coding DNA: TGCGCCAGCAGCCAAGATCCCGGGAAGGCAGGCTATGGCTACACCTTC. Amino acid sequence: CASSQDPGKAGYGYTF.

The rearrangement joins TRBV27 to TRBJ2-1; TRBD2 matches at 12 bases. This CDR3 has 18 residues. Per germline, CDR1 MNHEY and CDR2 SMNVEV (reference sequence). J was trimmed by 0 bases and V by 3 bases; bases with no gene match: 6. The CDR3 sequence is CASSLPSGGGSSYNEQFF. For the CDR3, the DNA is TGTGCCAGCAGTTTGCCTAGCGGGGGGGGGAGCTCCTACAATGAGCAGTTCTTC.

The chain couples TRBV19 to TRBJ2-7; TRBD1 agrees at 8 bases. The length of the CDR3 is 15 residues. Losses at the gene ends were 5 bases for V and 0 bases for J; bases not matched to a gene: 6. Germline V CDR1 and CDR2: LNHDA, SQIVND (reference sequence). DNA for the CDR3: TGTGCCAGTAGTTACGACAGGGGACTCTCCTACGAGCAGTACTTC. Its protein product is CASSYDRGLSYEQYF.

This clone came up a few times. V and J are TRBV7-6 and TRBJ1-5; 7 bases align to TRBD1. Germline assignment: CDR1 SGHVS and CDR2 FNYEAQ. V shed 3 bases, J shed 6 bases, and the junction held 14 bases outside the gene matches. This CDR3 comprises 17 residues. In DNA form, the CDR3 reads TGTGCCAGCAGCTTCGCGTCGGGACAGCTCTCTGGTCAGCCCCAGCATTTT. Encoded protein: CASSFASGQLSGQPQHF. Full variable domain (missing parts from reference TRBV7-6 and TRBJ1-5): GAGVSQSPRYKVTKRGQDVALRCDPISGHVSLYWYRQALGQGPEFLTYFNYEAQQDKSGLPNDRFSAERPEGSISTLTIQRTEQRDSAMYRCASSFASGQLSGQPQHFGDGTRLSIL.